A selection of T cell receptor beta chains follows, all from one sample in a study of cytomegalovirus exposure and HLA in healthy donors. Clones were read by immunoSEQ multiplex PCR, and TCRdb kept only the in-frame ones, dropping some. The sample has more than 150,000 clones, roughly 83% seen once. The sequenced sample consisted of PBMCs. These receptors came from a woman aged 18-35 years in good health and CMV-seronegative. The CDR3 runs from the conserved cysteine through the conserved F or W. The D gene is left open where the match is weak. Rows may omit the clone size; those that give it use once, few, many or a size class.

d_call	clone_size	v_call	cdr3_length	j_call	cdr3_nt	cdr3_aa
TRBD1	-	TRBV27	15	TRBJ2-7	TGTGCCAGCAGTTTATCGGGACAGGGGGCGCATGAGCAGTACTTC	CASSLSGQGAHEQYF
-	-	TRBV7-9	14	TRBJ1-1	TGTGCCAGCACCTCAACCCACGGGAACACTGAAGCTTTCTTT	CASTSTHGNTEAFF
TRBD1	-	TRBV5-1	14	TRBJ2-4	TGCGCCAGCAGCTCCGGGACAGGGGGGAACATTCAGTACTTC	CASSSGTGGNIQYF
-	-	TRBV21-1	16	TRBJ1-1	TGTGCCAGCAGCAAAGGGGGGGGCGGAAAGAACACTGAAGCTTTCTTT	CASSKGGGGKNTEAFF
TRBD2	-	TRBV6-1	14	TRBJ2-5	TGTGCCAGCAGCGGGGACCCCGGGAGGGAGACCCAGTACTTC	CASSGDPGRETQYF
-	-	TRBV28	16	TRBJ1-3	TGTGCCAGCAGAAGAACGGGACTCCGCTCTGGAAACACCATATATTTT	CASRRTGLRSGNTIYF
TRBD1	-	TRBV29-1	12	TRBJ1-2	TGCAGCGTTGAAAGGACAGGGCATGGCTACACCTTC	CSVERTGHGYTF
TRBD2	-	TRBV10-3	15	TRBJ2-5	TGTGCCATCAGTCGGGGACTAGCGGCACAAGAGACCCAGTACTTC	CAISRGLAAQETQYF
-	-	TRBV5-6	15	TRBJ1-4	TGTGCCAGCAGTTTGGCGTCCTCAACTAATGAAAAACTGTTTTTT	CASSLASSTNEKLFF
TRBD1	-	TRBV2	12	TRBJ2-1	TGTGCCAGCAGTCAAACCGGGACAGGAGAGTTCTTC	CASSQTGTGEFF
-	-	TRBV21-1	18	TRBJ1-1	TGTGCCAGCAGCAAAGGGAGAGGGGCGGGACAGGGGAACACTGAAGCTTTCTTT	CASSKGRGAGQGNTEAFF
TRBD1	-	TRBV19	15	TRBJ1-2	TGTGCCAGTAGTACCCGGGACAGGGAAGTATCTGGCTACACCTTC	CASSTRDREVSGYTF
TRBD2	few	TRBV6-5	15	TRBJ2-3	TGTGCCAGCAGTCACCCTAGCGGGGTTTCAGATACGCAGTATTTT	CASSHPSGVSDTQYF
-	-	TRBV9	13	TRBJ2-4	TGTGCCAGCAGCGTAGCCCCGGGGAACATTCAGTACTTC	CASSVAPGNIQYF
TRBD1	-	TRBV29-1	14	TRBJ1-2	TGCAGCGCGATGACAGGGGGAAGGGGCTATGGCTACACCTTC	CSAMTGGRGYGYTF
-	-	TRBV6-5	13	TRBJ2-7	TGTGCCAGCAGAAAAGAGGGTTCCTACGAGCAGTACTTC	CASRKEGSYEQYF
-	-	TRBV6-1	15	TRBJ1-6	TGTGCCAGCAGTGAAAAAGGGACAAAGGCTTCACCCCTCCACTTT	CASSEKGTKASPLHF
TRBD2	few	TRBV19	14	TRBJ2-3	TGTGCCAGTAGGCTAGCGGGGGGAAGAGATACGCAGTATTTT	CASRLAGGRDTQYF
TRBD1	-	TRBV2	13	TRBJ1-4	TGTGCCAGCAGGGAGGGACAGGGGGAAAAACTGTTTTTT	CASREGQGEKLFF
TRBD1	-	TRBV7-8	19	TRBJ1-1	TGTGCCAGCAGCTTAGTTTGGGGGGACAGGGGGCAAGGGAACACTGAAGCTTTCTTT	CASSLVWGDRGQGNTEAFF
TRBD1	-	TRBV4-1	13	TRBJ1-2	TGCGCCAGCAGCCCCCGGACAGGATCTGGCTACACCTTC	CASSPRTGSGYTF
TRBD2	once	TRBV2	16	TRBJ2-1	TGTGCCAGCAGCGCCGAGACTAGCGGGGGGGGCCATGAGCAGTTCTTC	CASSAETSGGGHEQFF
-	-	TRBV18	13	TRBJ2-5	TGTGCCAGCTCAGGACAGAACCAAGAGACCCAGTACTTC	CASSGQNQETQYF